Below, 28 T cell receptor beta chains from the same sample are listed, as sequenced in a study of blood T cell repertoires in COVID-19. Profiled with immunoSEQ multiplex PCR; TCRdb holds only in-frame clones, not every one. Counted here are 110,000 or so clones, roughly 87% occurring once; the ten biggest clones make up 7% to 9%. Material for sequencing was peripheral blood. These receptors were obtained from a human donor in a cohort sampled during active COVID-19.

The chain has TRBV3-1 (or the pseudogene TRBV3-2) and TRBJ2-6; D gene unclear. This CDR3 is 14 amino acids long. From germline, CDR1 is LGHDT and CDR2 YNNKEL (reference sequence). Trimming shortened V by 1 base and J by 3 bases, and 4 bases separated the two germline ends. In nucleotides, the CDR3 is TGTGCCAGCAGCCAAGGTAGTGGGGCCAACGTCCTGACTTTC. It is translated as CASSQGSGANVLTF.

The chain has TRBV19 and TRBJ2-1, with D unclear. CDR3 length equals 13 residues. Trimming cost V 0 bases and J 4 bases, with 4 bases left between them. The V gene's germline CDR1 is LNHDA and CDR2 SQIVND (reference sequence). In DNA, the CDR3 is TGTGCCAGTAGTATAGACAGTTACAATGAGCAGTTCTTC. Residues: CASSIDSYNEQFF. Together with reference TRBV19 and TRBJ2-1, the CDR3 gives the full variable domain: DGGITQSPKYLFRKEGQNVTLSCEQNLNHDAMYWYRQDPGQGLRLIYYSQIVNDFQKGDIAEGYSVSREKKESFPLTVTSAQKNPTAFYLCASSIDSYNEQFFGPGTRLTVL.

CDR3 sequence reads: CASSSTAGGPGKHGYTF. CDR3 in DNA: TGTGCCAGCAGCTCAACGGCCGGCGGCCCGGGGAAACATGGCTACACCTTC. The chain combines TRBV13 with TRBJ1-2; D is ambiguous. Deletions cut 4 bases from V and 6 bases from J, with 24 bases between. The CDR3 totals 17 residues. Germline CDR1 PRHDT, CDR2 FYEKMQ (reference sequence).

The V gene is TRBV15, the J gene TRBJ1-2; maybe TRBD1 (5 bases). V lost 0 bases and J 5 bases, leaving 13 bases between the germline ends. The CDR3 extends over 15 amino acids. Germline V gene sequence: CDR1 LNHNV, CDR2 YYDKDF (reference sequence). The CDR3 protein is CATSRDGPGLYGYTF. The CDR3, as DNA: TGTGCCACCAGCAGAGATGGCCCAGGGTTATATGGCTACACCTTC.

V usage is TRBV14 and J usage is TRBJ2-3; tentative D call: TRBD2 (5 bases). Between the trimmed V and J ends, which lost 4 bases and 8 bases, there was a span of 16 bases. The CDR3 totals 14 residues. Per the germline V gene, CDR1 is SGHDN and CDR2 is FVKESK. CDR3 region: CASSPRGSKGTQYF. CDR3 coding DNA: TGTGCCAGCAGCCCCCGGGGTAGTAAGGGTACGCAGTATTTT.

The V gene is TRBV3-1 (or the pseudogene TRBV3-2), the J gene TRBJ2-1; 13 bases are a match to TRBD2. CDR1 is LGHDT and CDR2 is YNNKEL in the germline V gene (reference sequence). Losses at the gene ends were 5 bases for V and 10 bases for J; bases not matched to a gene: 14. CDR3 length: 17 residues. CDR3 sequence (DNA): TGTGCCAGCAGCTTTGGACTAGCGGGAGCCCGGAAGGGGGAGCAGTTCTTC. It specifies CASSFGLAGARKGEQFF.

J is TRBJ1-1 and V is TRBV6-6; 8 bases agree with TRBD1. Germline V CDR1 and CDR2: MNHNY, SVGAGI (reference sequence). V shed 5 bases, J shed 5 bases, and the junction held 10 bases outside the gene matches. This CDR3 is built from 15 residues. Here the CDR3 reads CASSPNQGAGTEAFF. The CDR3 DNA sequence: TGTGCCAGCAGTCCTAACCAGGGGGCGGGGACTGAAGCTTTCTTT.

Here the CDR3 reads CASSKGTLYRGPEDTQYF. CDR3 nucleotides: TGTGCCAGCAGCAAAGGTACGCTTTACAGGGGGCCCGAAGATACGCAGTATTTT. This sequence joins TRBV21-1 and TRBJ2-3; the table's TRBD1 call for D was not verified on the DNA. TRBV21-1 constitutes a pseudogene. The CDR3 length is 18 residues.

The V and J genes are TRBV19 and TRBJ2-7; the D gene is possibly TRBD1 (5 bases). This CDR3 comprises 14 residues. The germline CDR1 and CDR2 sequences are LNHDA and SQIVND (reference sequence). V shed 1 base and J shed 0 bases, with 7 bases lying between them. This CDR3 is CASSIARDSYEQYF. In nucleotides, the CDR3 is TGTGCCAGTAGTATAGCCAGGGACTCCTACGAGCAGTACTTC.

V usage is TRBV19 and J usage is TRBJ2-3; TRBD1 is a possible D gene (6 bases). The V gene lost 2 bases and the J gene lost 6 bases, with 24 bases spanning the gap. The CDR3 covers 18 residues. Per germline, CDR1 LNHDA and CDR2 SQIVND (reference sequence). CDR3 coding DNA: TGTGCCAGTAGTATACCGGTCGGAGTGCAGGGGCCTCGGGATACGCAGTATTTT. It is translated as CASSIPVGVQGPRDTQYF.

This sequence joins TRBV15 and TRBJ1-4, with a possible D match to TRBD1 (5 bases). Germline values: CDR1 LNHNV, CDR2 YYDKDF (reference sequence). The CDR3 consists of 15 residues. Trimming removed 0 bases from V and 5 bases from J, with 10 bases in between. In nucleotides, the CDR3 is TGTGCCACCAGCAGAGATCGGGGGGACAATGAAAAACTGTTTTTT. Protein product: CATSRDRGDNEKLFF.

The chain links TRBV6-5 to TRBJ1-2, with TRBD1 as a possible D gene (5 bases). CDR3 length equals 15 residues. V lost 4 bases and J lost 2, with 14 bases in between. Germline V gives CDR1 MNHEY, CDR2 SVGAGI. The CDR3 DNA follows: TGTGCCAGCAGTTCCCCACTCCGACAGAACTATGGCTACACCTTC. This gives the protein CASSSPLRQNYGYTF.

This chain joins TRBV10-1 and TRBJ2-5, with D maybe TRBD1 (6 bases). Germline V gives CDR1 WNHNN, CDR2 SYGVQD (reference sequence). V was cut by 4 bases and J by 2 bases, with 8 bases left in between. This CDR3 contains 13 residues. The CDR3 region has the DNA TGCGCCAGCAGTGGGACAGCACAAGAGACCCAGTACTTC. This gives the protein CASSGTAQETQYF.

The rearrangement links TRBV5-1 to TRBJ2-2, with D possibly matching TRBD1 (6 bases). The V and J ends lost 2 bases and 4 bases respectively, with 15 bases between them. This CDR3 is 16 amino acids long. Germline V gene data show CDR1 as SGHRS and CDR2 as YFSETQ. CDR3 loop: CASSLPPGTSTGELFF. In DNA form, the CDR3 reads TGCGCCAGCAGCTTACCGCCGGGGACAAGCACCGGGGAGCTGTTTTTT. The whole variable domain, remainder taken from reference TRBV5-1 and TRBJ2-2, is KAGVTQTPRYLIKTRGQQVTLSCSPISGHRSVSWYQQTPGQGLQFLFEYFSETQRNKGNFPGRFSGRQFSNSRSEMNVSTLELGDSALYLCASSLPPGTSTGELFFGEGSRLTVL.

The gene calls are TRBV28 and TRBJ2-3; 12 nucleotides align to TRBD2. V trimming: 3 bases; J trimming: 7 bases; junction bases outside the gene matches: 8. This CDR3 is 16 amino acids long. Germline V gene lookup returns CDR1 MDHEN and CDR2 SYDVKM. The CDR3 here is CASSLGGLAGMYTQYF. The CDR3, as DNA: TGTGCCAGCAGTTTGGGTGGACTAGCGGGAATGTATACGCAGTATTTT.

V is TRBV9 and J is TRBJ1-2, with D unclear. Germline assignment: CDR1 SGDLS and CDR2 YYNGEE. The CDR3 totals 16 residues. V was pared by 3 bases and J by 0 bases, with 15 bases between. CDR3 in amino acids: CASSDQIDRANYGYTF. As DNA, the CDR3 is TGTGCCAGCAGCGACCAAATCGACCGGGCTAACTATGGCTACACCTTC.

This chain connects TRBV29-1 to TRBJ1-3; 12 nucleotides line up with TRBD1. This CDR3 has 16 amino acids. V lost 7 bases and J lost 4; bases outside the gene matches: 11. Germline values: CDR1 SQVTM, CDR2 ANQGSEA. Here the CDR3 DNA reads TGCAGCGCCGGCCCGGGACAGGGGGCTTCGGGAAACACCATATATTTT. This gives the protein CSAGPGQGASGNTIYF. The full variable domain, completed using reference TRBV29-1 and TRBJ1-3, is SAVISQKPSRDICQRGTSLTIQCQVDSQVTMMFWYRQQPGQSLTLIATANQGSEATYESGFVIDKFPISRPNLTFSTLTVSNMSPEDSSIYLCSAGPGQGASGNTIYFGEGSWLTVV.

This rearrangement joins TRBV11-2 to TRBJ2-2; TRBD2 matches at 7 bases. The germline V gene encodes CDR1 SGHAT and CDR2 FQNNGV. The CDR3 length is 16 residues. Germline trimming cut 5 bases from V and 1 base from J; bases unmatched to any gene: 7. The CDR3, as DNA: TGTGCCAGCAGCGAGTTGGGGGGGATGAACACCGGGGAGCTGTTTTTT. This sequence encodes CASSELGGMNTGELFF.

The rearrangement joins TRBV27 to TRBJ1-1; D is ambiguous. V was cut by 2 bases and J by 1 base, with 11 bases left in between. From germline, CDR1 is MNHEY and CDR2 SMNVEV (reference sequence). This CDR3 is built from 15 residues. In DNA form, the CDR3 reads TGTGCCAGCAGTTTAGTCCCGGAGAGGAACACTGAAGCTTTCTTT. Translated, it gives CASSLVPERNTEAFF.

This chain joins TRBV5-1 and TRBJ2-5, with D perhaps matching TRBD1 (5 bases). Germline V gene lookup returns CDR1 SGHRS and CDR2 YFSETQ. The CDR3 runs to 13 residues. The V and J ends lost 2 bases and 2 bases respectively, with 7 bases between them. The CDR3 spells CASSFTGQETQYF. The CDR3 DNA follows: TGCGCCAGCAGCTTTACAGGTCAAGAGACCCAGTACTTC. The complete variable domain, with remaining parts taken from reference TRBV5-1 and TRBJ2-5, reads KAGVTQTPRYLIKTRGQQVTLSCSPISGHRSVSWYQQTPGQGLQFLFEYFSETQRNKGNFPGRFSGRQFSNSRSEMNVSTLELGDSALYLCASSFTGQETQYFGPGTRLLVL.

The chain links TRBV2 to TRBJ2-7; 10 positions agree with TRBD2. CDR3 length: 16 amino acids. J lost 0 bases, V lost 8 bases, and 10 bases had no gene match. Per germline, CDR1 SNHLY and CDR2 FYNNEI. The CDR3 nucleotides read TGTGCCAGCGGGGGCGGACTAGCGGTCAGCTCCTACGAGCAGTACTTC. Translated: CASGGGLAVSSYEQYF.

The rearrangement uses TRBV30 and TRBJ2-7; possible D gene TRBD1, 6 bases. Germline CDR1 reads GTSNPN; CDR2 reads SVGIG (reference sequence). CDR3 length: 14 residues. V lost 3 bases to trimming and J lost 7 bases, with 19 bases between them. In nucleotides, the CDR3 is TGTGCCTGGAGAGCAACAGGGCCGTTGGGGGAGCAGTACTTC. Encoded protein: CAWRATGPLGEQYF. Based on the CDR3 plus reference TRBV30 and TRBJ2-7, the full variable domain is SQTIHQWPATLVQPVGSPLSLECTVEGTSNPNLYWYRQAAGRGLQLLFYSVGIGQISSEVPQNLSASRPQDRQFILSSKKLLLSDSGFYLCAWRATGPLGEQYFGPGTRLTVT.

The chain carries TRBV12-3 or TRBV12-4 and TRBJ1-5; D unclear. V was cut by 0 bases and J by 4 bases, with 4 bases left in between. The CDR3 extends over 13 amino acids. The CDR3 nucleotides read TGTGCCAGCAGTTTAGCGCAGAATCAGCCCCAGCATTTT. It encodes CASSLAQNQPQHF.

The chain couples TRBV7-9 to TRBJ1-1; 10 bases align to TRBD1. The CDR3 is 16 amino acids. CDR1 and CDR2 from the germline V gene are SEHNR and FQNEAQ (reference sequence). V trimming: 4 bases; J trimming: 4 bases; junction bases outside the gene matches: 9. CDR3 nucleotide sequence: TGTGCCAGCAGCTCCCCCCAAGGGACAGGGGCCACTGAAGCTTTCTTT. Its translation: CASSSPQGTGATEAFF.

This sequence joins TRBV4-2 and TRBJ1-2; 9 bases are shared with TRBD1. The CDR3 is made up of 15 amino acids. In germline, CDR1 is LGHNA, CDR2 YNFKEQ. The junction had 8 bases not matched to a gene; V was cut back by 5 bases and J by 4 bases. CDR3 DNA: TGTGCCAGCAGCACACCCGGACAGGGGCCCTATGGCTACACCTTC. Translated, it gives CASSTPGQGPYGYTF.

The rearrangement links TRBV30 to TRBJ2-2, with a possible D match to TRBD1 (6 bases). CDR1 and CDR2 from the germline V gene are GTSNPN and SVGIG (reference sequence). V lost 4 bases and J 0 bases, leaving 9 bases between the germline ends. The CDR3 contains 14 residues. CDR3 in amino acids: CAWNAGANTGELFF. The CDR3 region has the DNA TGTGCCTGGAATGCAGGGGCGAACACCGGGGAGCTGTTTTTT.

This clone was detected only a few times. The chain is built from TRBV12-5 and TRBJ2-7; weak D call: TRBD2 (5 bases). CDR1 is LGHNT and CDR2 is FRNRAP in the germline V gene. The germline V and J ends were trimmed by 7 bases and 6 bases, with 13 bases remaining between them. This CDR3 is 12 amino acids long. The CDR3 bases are TGTGCTAGTGCCTTGACGGGGAGCGAGCAGTACTTC. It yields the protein CASALTGSEQYF.

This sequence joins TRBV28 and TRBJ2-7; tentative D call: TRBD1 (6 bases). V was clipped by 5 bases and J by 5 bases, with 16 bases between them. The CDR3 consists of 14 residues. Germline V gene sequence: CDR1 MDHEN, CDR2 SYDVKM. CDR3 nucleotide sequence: TGTGCCAGCAGTCCCCGGGACAAACTTCACGAGCAGTACTTC. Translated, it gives CASSPRDKLHEQYF.